This passage covers 16 T cell receptor beta chains from one sample sequenced in a study of PD-L1 blockade in urothelial cancer. Here immunoSEQ multiplex PCR was the method, and the copy in TCRdb shows in-frame clones only, minus some. The data show tens of thousands of clones, 84% seen once. Noted time point: pretreatment peripheral blood. The material was PBMCs, obtained around atezolizumab (anti-PD-L1) treatment. The receptors come from a woman between 70 and 85 years old with urothelial cancer.

The chain links TRBV19 to TRBJ1-5; possible D gene TRBD1, 5 bases. V lost 6 bases and J lost 3, with 9 bases in between. Germline V gives CDR1 LNHDA, CDR2 SQIVND (reference sequence). There are 13 residues in the CDR3. Written as DNA, the CDR3 is TGTGCCAGTAGAGGGGTTTCCAATCAGCCCCAGCATTTT. Protein product: CASRGVSNQPQHF.

The CDR3 coding sequence is TGTGCCAGCAGGGGTAGCGGGAGAGTGTGGGAGACCCAGTACTTC. It yields the protein CASRGSGRVWETQYF. The rearrangement joins TRBV6-5 to TRBJ2-5; 9 bases line up with TRBD2. This CDR3 has 15 amino acids. The V segment lost 6 bases and the J segment 5 bases; nucleotides outside the gene matches: 10. From germline, CDR1 is MNHEY and CDR2 SVGAGI.

CDR3 in amino acids: CASSSVLAGRLKAFF. The CDR3 DNA reads as TGTGCCAGCAGCTCCGTTTTGGCAGGGCGATTAAAAGCTTTCTTT. The V call is TRBV7-2, the J call TRBJ1-1; TRBD1 might be the D (5 bases). V dropped 4 bases and J dropped 9 bases, with 21 bases sitting between them. This CDR3 has 15 residues. Germline lookup yields CDR1 SGHTA and CDR2 FQGNSA. Full variable domain (outside the CDR3, taken from reference TRBV7-2 and TRBJ1-1): GAGVSQSPSNKVTEKGKDVELRCDPISGHTALYWYRQSLGQGLEFLIYFQGNSAPDKSGLPSDRFSAERTGGSVSTLTIQRTQQEDSAVYLCASSSVLAGRLKAFFGQGTRLTVV.

The CDR3 DNA sequence: TGTGCCAGCAGCTTAGTAACCGGGGGGGGCACAGATACGCAGTATTTT. This codes for CASSLVTGGGTDTQYF. The gene calls are TRBV7-8 and TRBJ2-3; 8 positions agree with TRBD2. CDR3 size: 16 residues. J was trimmed by 1 base and V by 1 base; bases with no gene match: 4. The germline gives CDR1 SGHVS, CDR2 FQNEAQ.

This rearrangement joins TRBV4-1 to TRBJ1-2, with D unresolved. Germline-derived CDR1 and CDR2 are MGHRA and YSYEKL. This CDR3 is built from 19 residues. V was shortened by 1 base and J by 2 bases, with 23 bases between the two germline ends. The chain's CDR3 is CASSQVNQMNQRTNYGYTF. CDR3 coding DNA: TGCGCCAGCAGCCAAGTTAACCAGATGAACCAGCGCACCAACTATGGCTACACCTTC.

The chain couples TRBV9 to TRBJ2-2; a possible D gene is TRBD2 (6 bases). The CDR3 runs to 14 residues. Germline V lookup: CDR1 SGDLS, CDR2 YYNGEE. V lost 4 bases, J lost 1 base, and 8 bases lay in between. The chain's CDR3 is CASSRELNTGELFF. The CDR3 bases are TGTGCCAGCAGCCGGGAGTTGAACACCGGGGAGCTGTTTTTT.

The chain is built from TRBV18 and TRBJ1-3; TRBD1 might be the D (5 bases). Germline V gene sequence: CDR1 KGHSH, CDR2 LQKENI. The V gene lost 2 bases and the J gene lost 0 bases, with 14 bases spanning the gap. The CDR3 sequence is 17 residues long. The CDR3 nucleotides read TGTGCCAGCTCACCATCCGGGGGAAAAAGCTCTGGAAACACCATATATTTT. This codes for CASSPSGGKSSGNTIYF.

The chain recombines TRBV2 with TRBJ2-7; D might be TRBD2 (6 bases). This CDR3 spans 15 amino acids. The V end lost 2 bases, the J end lost 0 bases, and 11 bases lay between the germline ends. From germline, CDR1 is SNHLY and CDR2 FYNNEI. The CDR3 region is CASSESGTRSYEQYF. The CDR3 DNA follows: TGTGCCAGCAGTGAATCCGGGACTCGCTCCTACGAGCAGTACTTC.

This sequence joins TRBV7-8 and TRBJ2-2; 7 bases align to TRBD1. J lost 4 bases, V lost 7 bases, and 6 bases had no gene match. The CDR3 is made up of 14 amino acids. The germline V gene encodes CDR1 SGHVS and CDR2 FQNEAQ. CDR3 DNA: TGTGCCAGCAAACAACAGGGGACCACCGGGGAGCTGTTTTTT. Protein product: CASKQQGTTGELFF.

The rearrangement joins TRBV6-1 to TRBJ2-3; possibly TRBD1 for D (6 bases). CDR1 is MNHNS, CDR2 SASEGT, per germline. The CDR3 loop spans 14 amino acids. V was shortened by 3 bases and J by 14 bases, with 21 bases between the two germline ends. The CDR3: CASSEMTGIQGRYF. In DNA, the CDR3 is TGTGCCAGCAGTGAGATGACAGGTATTCAAGGACGGTATTTT.

The rearrangement uses TRBV28 and TRBJ1-2; 7 bases fit TRBD1. Germline loops: CDR1 MDHEN, CDR2 SYDVKM. Trimming cost V 5 bases and J 2 bases; bases outside gene matches: 2. The CDR3 consists of 13 residues. CDR3 loop: CASSRDSNYGYTF. The CDR3 nucleotides are TGTGCCAGCAGTCGGGACAGCAACTATGGCTACACCTTC.

The CDR3 coding sequence is TGTGCCAGCAGTGTTCCCCTTAATCAGCCCCAGCATTTT. Translated: CASSVPLNQPQHF. V gene TRBV6-1 combines with J gene TRBJ1-5; D not resolved. V was trimmed by 4 bases and J by 4 bases, leaving 8 bases between them. Germline assignment: CDR1 MNHNS and CDR2 SASEGT. The CDR3 runs 13 residues.

In nucleotides, the CDR3 is TGTGCCAGCAGCTCCGCGGGGGGACTTCACTCTGGAAACACCATATATTTT. Translation: CASSSAGGLHSGNTIYF. This rearrangement joins TRBV7-2 to TRBJ1-3, with D possibly TRBD1 on 5 matching bases. The CDR3 sequence is 17 residues long. Trimming shortened V by 4 bases and J by 0 bases, and 16 bases separated the two germline ends. Germline assignment: CDR1 SGHTA and CDR2 FQGNSA.

V usage is TRBV7-8 and J usage is TRBJ2-7, with D uncertain. The V gene lost 2 bases and the J gene lost 3 bases, with 17 bases spanning the gap. Per germline, CDR1 SGHVS and CDR2 FQNEAQ. The CDR3 loop spans 16 amino acids. This CDR3 reads CASSLSGWQRYYEQYF. DNA for the CDR3: TGTGCCAGCAGCTTATCTGGCTGGCAGCGATACTACGAGCAGTACTTC.

In this sample, this clone turned up once. The chain links TRBV6-6 to TRBJ1-3, with D perhaps matching TRBD1 (5 bases). The germline CDR1 and CDR2 sequences are MNHNY and SVGAGI (reference sequence). CDR3 size: 12 residues. The ends were cut back, 2 bases at V and 14 bases at J, with 13 bases in the middle. CDR3 protein: CASSYPFGHLYF. CDR3 coding DNA: TGTGCCAGCAGTTACCCATTCGGACATTTATATTTT.

V is TRBV5-1 and J is TRBJ2-1; 15 nucleotides match TRBD2. J was trimmed by 0 bases and V by 0 bases; bases with no gene match: 7. CDR1 and CDR2 (germline): SGHRS, YFSETQ. The CDR3 covers 20 residues. CDR3 nucleotides: TGCGCCAGCAGCTTGGAAGGGACTAGCGGGGGGCCGAGCTCCTACAATGAGCAGTTCTTC. It is translated as CASSLEGTSGGPSSYNEQFF.